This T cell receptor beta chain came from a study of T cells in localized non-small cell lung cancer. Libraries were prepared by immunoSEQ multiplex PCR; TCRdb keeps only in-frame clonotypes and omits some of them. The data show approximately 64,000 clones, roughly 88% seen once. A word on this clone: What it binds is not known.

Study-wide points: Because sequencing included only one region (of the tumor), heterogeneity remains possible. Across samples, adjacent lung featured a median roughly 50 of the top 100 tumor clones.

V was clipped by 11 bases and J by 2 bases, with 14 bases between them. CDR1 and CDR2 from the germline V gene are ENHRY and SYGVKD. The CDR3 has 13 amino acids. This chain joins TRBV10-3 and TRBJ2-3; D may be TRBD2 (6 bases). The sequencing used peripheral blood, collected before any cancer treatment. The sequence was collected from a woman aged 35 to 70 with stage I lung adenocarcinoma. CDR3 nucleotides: TGTGCCCTAGGGGCTAGCGACACAGATACGCAGTATTTT. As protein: CALGASDTDTQYF.